The 20 T cell receptor beta chains below come from one sample, sequenced in a study of post-analysis software for immune sequencing data (dated by TCRdb to the mid-2010s). What the work shows at the level of the full study, not this receptor alone: Four to six TRBV segments, including TRBV5-6, TRBV5-1 and TRBV20-1, were significantly more frequent in patients than controls.

The library was made by PCR. Sequencer: Illumina HiSeq 2500. To reduce PCR and sequencing biases, unique molecular identifiers were incorporated into the TCR beta cDNA libraries. Using fastp trimming at Q25 and MiXCR clonotype assembly, TCRdb reanalyzed the public sequencing data and kept in-frame beta chains. Entries that share a CDR3 protein sequence are merged under the most common genes and DNA. For this sample there are roughly 600,000 distinct CDR3 sequences; roughly 40% appear just once. The ten largest make up over 1.5% of the sample. Their specific antigens are unknown. The specimen sequenced was blood. The source of these receptors is a girl aged 5 to 17 with multiple sclerosis.

The chain has TRBV5-1 and TRBJ2-7; TRBD2 matches at 8 bases. The CDR3 has 15 residues. The germline V gene has CDR1 SGHRS and CDR2 YFSETQ. V lost 0 bases to trimming and J lost 7 bases; unmatched junction nucleotides: 9. The CDR3 DNA follows: TGCGCCAGCAGCTTGGTAAGCGGTAGCGGGGATGAGCAGTACTTC. This encodes CASSLVSGSGDEQYF.

V and J are TRBV5-1 and TRBJ2-3; 8 positions agree with TRBD2. This CDR3 spans 16 amino acids. Trimming took 0 bases from V and 2 from J; bases not matched to a gene: 5. CDR1 is SGHRS, CDR2 YFSETQ, per germline. The CDR3 DNA reads TGCGCCAGCAGCTTGGAGGCTAGCGGGTTCACAGATACGCAGTATTTT. It specifies CASSLEASGFTDTQYF.

V usage is TRBV7-6 and J usage is TRBJ2-5, with a possible D match to TRBD2 (5 bases). Germline V gene lookup returns CDR1 SGHVS and CDR2 FNYEAQ. V was pared by 0 bases and J by 5 bases, with 13 bases between. This CDR3 comprises 15 residues. The CDR3 sequence is CASSLASSIRETQYF. CDR3 nucleotide sequence: TGTGCCAGCAGCTTAGCTTCTAGCATAAGGGAGACCCAGTACTTC.

This clonotype has more than one count but fewer than ten. The chain carries TRBV5-5 and TRBJ2-7; D perhaps matches TRBD2 (5 bases). Germline V CDR1 and CDR2: SGHKS, YYEKEE (reference sequence). V lost 2 bases and J lost 1, with 7 bases in between. This CDR3 contains 13 residues. The CDR3 sequence: CASSLRESYEQYF. The CDR3 DNA follows: TGTGCCAGCAGCTTAAGGGAGTCCTACGAGCAGTACTTC.

V gene TRBV5-1 combines with J gene TRBJ2-5; 7 bases are a match to TRBD1. From germline, CDR1 is SGHRS and CDR2 YFSETQ. V was clipped by 3 bases and J by 3 bases; unmatched bases: 5. The CDR3 spans 14 residues. CDR3 sequence reads: CASSSGTAKETQYF. CDR3 nucleotide sequence: TGCGCCAGCAGCTCCGGGACAGCTAAAGAGACCCAGTACTTC.

This clonotype was counted only a few times. The chain carries TRBV12-3 or TRBV12-4 and TRBJ1-1; D is undetermined. The CDR3 runs to 14 residues. The V gene lost 5 bases and the J gene lost 1 base, with 11 bases spanning the gap. The CDR3 sequence is CASSPPLANTEAFF. The CDR3 DNA sequence: TGTGCCAGCAGTCCCCCCTTGGCGAACACTGAAGCTTTCTTT.

The J gene is TRBJ2-1, the V gene TRBV7-9; no clear D. Trimming stripped 1 base from V and 13 bases from J, with 5 bases between. The CDR3 totals 10 residues. CDR1 is SEHNR, CDR2 FQNEAQ, per germline (reference sequence). The CDR3, as DNA: TGTGCCAGCAGCTTAGGCATTCAGTTCTTC. This translates into CASSLGIQFF.

CDR3 loop: CASGRTSGSTNEQFF. The CDR3, as DNA: TGTGCCAGCGGCCGGACTAGCGGGAGTACAAATGAGCAGTTCTTC. The V gene is TRBV6-5, the J gene TRBJ2-1; the match to TRBD2 covers 13 bases. Germline CDR1 MNHEY, CDR2 SVGAGI. After removal of 8 bases from V and 7 bases from J, the junction contained 8 bases not matched to a gene. The CDR3 loop spans 15 amino acids.

The V gene is TRBV12-3 or TRBV12-4, the J gene TRBJ1-2, with D possibly matching TRBD1 (5 bases). The CDR3 runs to 13 residues. Trimming left V 6 bases short and J 6 bases short, with 14 bases between. This chain's CDR3 is CASREKGLHGYTF. Here the CDR3 DNA reads TGTGCCAGCAGAGAAAAGGGGTTGCATGGCTACACCTTC.

The chain has TRBV4-1 and TRBJ1-1; tentative D call: TRBD1 (5 bases). Trimming removed 8 bases from V and 5 bases from J, with 18 bases in between. The CDR3 length is 14 residues. The V gene's germline CDR1 is MGHRA and CDR2 YSYEKL. The CDR3 DNA sequence: TGCGCCAGCGGGGGAGGGGTGCGAAGGACTGAAGCTTTCTTT. As protein: CASGGGVRRTEAFF.

In this sample, this clonotype turned up a few times. CDR3 bases: TGTGCCACCGCAGGGACAGGGCTGACCCAGTACTTC. Translation: CATAGTGLTQYF. The rearrangement links TRBV24-1 to TRBJ2-5; 9 bases align to TRBD1. V lost 9 bases and J lost 7; bases outside the gene matches: 5. Germline CDR1 and CDR2: KGHDR and SFDVKD. This CDR3 contains 12 residues.

This clonotype was observed a handful of times. The chain links TRBV30 to TRBJ2-1; 8 bases line up with TRBD2. The germline CDR1 and CDR2 sequences are GTSNPN and SVGIG (reference sequence). With 1 base clipped from V and 7 bases from J, the junction kept 6 bases outside the gene matches. This CDR3 comprises 14 residues. Here the CDR3 reads CAWSEIAGMNEQFF. As DNA, the CDR3 is TGTGCCTGGAGTGAGATAGCGGGAATGAATGAGCAGTTCTTC.

J is TRBJ2-1 and V is TRBV12-3 or TRBV12-4; 7 nucleotides match TRBD2. After removal of 6 bases from V and 3 bases from J, the junction contained 11 bases not matched to a gene. The CDR3 length is 16 residues. This CDR3 is CASRDLMAGVYNEQFF. CDR3 DNA: TGTGCCAGCAGGGATTTGATGGCGGGGGTCTACAATGAGCAGTTCTTC.

The CDR3 sequence: CASSLAIAYNEQFF. CDR3 nucleotides: TGTGCCAGCAGCTTGGCCATAGCGTACAATGAGCAGTTCTTC. This chain joins TRBV5-6 and TRBJ2-1; D might be TRBD2 (5 bases). CDR1 and CDR2 from the germline V gene are SGHDT and YYEEEE. This CDR3 is 14 amino acids long. V lost 0 bases to trimming and J lost 4 bases, with 8 bases between them.

This clonotype was detected once. The junction departs from germline at one end; a sequencing error may be responsible. This CDR3 is CATSDSGTANTEAFF. As DNA, the CDR3 is TGTGCCACCAGCGATTCCGGGACGGCGAACACTGAAGCTTTCTTT. The chain couples TRBV24-1 to TRBJ1-1, with D perhaps TRBD1 (5 bases). The CDR3 loop spans 15 amino acids. Germline-derived CDR1 and CDR2 are KGHDR and SFDVKD.

V usage is TRBV7-2 and J usage is TRBJ2-1, with TRBD2 matching 11 bases. V trimming: 4 bases; J trimming: 4 bases; junction bases outside the gene matches: 6. Per germline, CDR1 SGHTA and CDR2 FQGNSA. The CDR3 contains 16 residues. The DNA of the CDR3 is TGTGCCAGCAGCTCTTTAGCGGGGGGGCAATACAATGAGCAGTTCTTC. Translation: CASSSLAGGQYNEQFF.

This chain links TRBV6-5 with TRBJ1-3; no firm D call. Germline V CDR1 and CDR2: MNHEY, SVGAGI. Trimming cost V 0 bases and J 0 bases, with 12 bases left between them. The CDR3 loop spans 17 amino acids. The CDR3 reads CASSYSSVALSGNTIYF. The CDR3 region has the DNA TGTGCCAGCAGTTACTCTTCCGTAGCCCTCTCTGGAAACACCATATATTTT.

The table lists this clonotype with a few counts. The rearrangement links TRBV28 to TRBJ1-5; TRBD1 aligns across 10 bases. This CDR3 contains 15 residues. Germline CDR1 and CDR2: MDHEN and SYDVKM. Trimming removed 7 bases from V and 7 bases from J; junction bases left unmatched: 10. In nucleotides, the CDR3 is TGTGCCAGCATGACAGGGGGCGTTGGGACGCAGCCCCAGCATTTT. Protein: CASMTGGVGTQPQHF.

J is TRBJ1-1 and V is TRBV6-6; 7 bases map to TRBD1. V lost 10 bases to trimming and J lost 6 bases; unmatched junction nucleotides: 11. Germline CDR1 MNHNY, CDR2 SVGAGI (reference sequence). The CDR3 extends over 13 amino acids. The CDR3 coding sequence is TGTGCCACCAGCAGGGGGGGTCCGGCTGAAGCTTTCTTT. It encodes CATSRGGPAEAFF.

The V gene is TRBV29-1, the J gene TRBJ2-2; tentative D call: TRBD1 (6 bases). Germline loops: CDR1 SQVTM, CDR2 ANQGSEA. CDR3 length: 12 amino acids. Trimming removed 6 bases from V and 6 bases from J, with 11 bases in between. The CDR3 spells CSVRGGPGELFF. DNA of the CDR3: TGCAGCGTCCGAGGGGGTCCCGGGGAGCTGTTTTTT.